Described below is a single T cell receptor (beta chain) sequence and its context. V was clipped by 6 bases and J by 2 bases; unmatched bases: 7. Looked up from germline, CDR1 is KGHSH and CDR2 is LQKENI. The CDR3 length is 15 residues. The sample is drawn from a study of blood T cell repertoires in COVID-19. Study overall: T cells, B-cell-depleted T cells, or PBMCs supplied cDNA or gDNA.

Participant age was roughly 18 to 90 years, and participants resided in roughly 24 US areas. Two negative PCRs, clearance, or symptom resolution had been documented for recovered Cohort 3 donors. Sequencing was performed with immunoSEQ multiplex PCR; in TCRdb, only in-frame clones are kept and a portion is missing. The sample consists of some 300,000 clones, about nine tenths of them appearing once. The sequence derives from a woman aged 30 to 39 who had recovered from COVID-19. The sequencing sample was made of PBMCs or T cells enriched from blood (not recorded which). The genes are TRBV18 and TRBJ1-5; 7 bases fit TRBD1. The chain's CDR3 is CASSLDRVRNQPQHF. Here the CDR3 DNA reads TGTGCCAGCTCCCTCGACAGGGTTCGCAATCAGCCCCAGCATTTT.